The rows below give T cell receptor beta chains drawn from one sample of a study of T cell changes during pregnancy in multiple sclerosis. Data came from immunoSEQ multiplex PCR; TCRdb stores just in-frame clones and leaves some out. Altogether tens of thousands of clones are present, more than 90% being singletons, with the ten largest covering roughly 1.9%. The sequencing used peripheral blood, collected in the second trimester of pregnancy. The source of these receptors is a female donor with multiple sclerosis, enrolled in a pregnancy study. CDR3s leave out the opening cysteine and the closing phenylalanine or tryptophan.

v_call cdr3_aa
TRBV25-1 ASRRGGRVEGETQY
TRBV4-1 ASSQADRAEQY
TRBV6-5 ASRPGTENTEAF
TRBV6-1 ASSEALRYNRGEETQY
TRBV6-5 ASSYSLPREGSPLH
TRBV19 ASSPGQGATPQH
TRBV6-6 ASSHREASGGGEQY
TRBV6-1 ASSSRGTEAF
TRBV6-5 ASSYTRMGQGIELF
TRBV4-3 ASSHDRGGNQPQH
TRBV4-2 ASSQGFGGIYEQY
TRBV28 ASSYDRGDIQY
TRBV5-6 ASSLFRGRVTGELF
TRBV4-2 ASSQDQLAGGTDTQY
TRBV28 ASSRAREETYEQY
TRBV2 ASSMTVEQY
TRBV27 ASSSLNRGGYT
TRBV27 ASSLRGSTYEQY
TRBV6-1 ASIRHVQNTGELF
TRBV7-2 ASRRTGADTQY
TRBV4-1 ASSPGQGGAYEQY
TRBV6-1 ASSGTGGVQPQH
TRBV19 ASSKPTGTEAF
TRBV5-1 ASSVVDTQY
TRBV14 ASSRGGSGNTIY
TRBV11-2 ASSLSHYWLAANTGELF